Following are 28 T cell receptor beta chains from one sample sequenced in a study of blood T cell repertoires in COVID-19. The table came from immunoSEQ multiplex PCR; TCRdb's copy has only in-frame clones and leaves some out. The data hold about 33,000 clones, with around 84% observed a single time. Sequenced sample: peripheral blood. These TCRs come from a human donor in a cohort sampled during active COVID-19.

The chain couples TRBV7-8 to TRBJ1-2; 7 nucleotides agree with TRBD1. Germline trimming cut 5 bases from V and 7 bases from J; bases unmatched to any gene: 16. The length of the CDR3 is 16 residues. The germline V gene has CDR1 SGHVS and CDR2 FQNEAQ. DNA for the CDR3: TGTGCCAGCAGCCCGACGCGACAGGGAAGTATCCTTGGCTACACCTTC. Translated: CASSPTRQGSILGYTF.

The chain carries TRBV18 and TRBJ2-5; 9 positions match TRBD1. The CDR3 is 15 amino acids. Germline CDR1 is KGHSH and CDR2 is LQKENI. After removal of 6 bases from V and 0 bases from J, the junction contained 5 bases not matched to a gene. The CDR3: CASSIGQGHQETQYF. DNA of the CDR3: TGTGCCAGCTCGATAGGACAGGGGCACCAAGAGACCCAGTACTTC.

The gene calls are TRBV7-8 and TRBJ2-7; 8 bases align to TRBD1. Germline V lookup: CDR1 SGHVS, CDR2 FQNEAQ. V was pared by 5 bases and J by 4 bases, with 13 bases of the junction left unmatched. CDR3 length equals 16 residues. CDR3 region: CASSHIRPGGGYEQYF. For the CDR3, the DNA is TGTGCCAGCAGCCATATACGGCCAGGGGGCGGGTACGAGCAGTACTTC.

The DNA for the CDR3 is TGTGCCAGTAGTATCCCCTCCACTAGACCCTCCTACAATGAGCAGTTCTTC. It codes for CASSIPSTRPSYNEQFF. The gene calls are TRBV19 and TRBJ2-1, with D maybe TRBD2 (5 bases). Trimming pared 3 bases from V and 0 bases from J, leaving 15 bases between. The CDR3 spans 17 residues. Germline CDR1 and CDR2: LNHDA and SQIVND (reference sequence).

This chain connects TRBV20-1 to TRBJ1-2, with D maybe TRBD1 (6 bases). V lost 3 bases to trimming and J lost 4 bases, with 18 bases between them. The CDR3 runs 15 residues. The germline CDR1 and CDR2 sequences are DFQATT and SNEGSKA (reference sequence). The CDR3 reads CSASDPGGGGYGYTF. The CDR3 DNA follows: TGCAGTGCTAGTGACCCCGGCGGGGGCGGCTATGGCTACACCTTC.

The CDR3 DNA reads as TGTGCCAGCAGCAGCGAAAGACTAGCTCGCGAGCAGTACTTC. Its translation: CASSSERLAREQYF. V and J are TRBV7-2 and TRBJ2-7; 7 bases agree with TRBD2. The CDR3 is 14 amino acids. J lost 6 bases, V lost 5 bases, and 10 bases had no gene match. Germline V gives CDR1 SGHTA, CDR2 FQGNSA.

The chain uses TRBV9 and TRBJ2-7; tentatively, D is TRBD1 (6 bases). This CDR3 has 13 residues. Germline lookup yields CDR1 SGDLS and CDR2 YYNGEE. V was clipped by 4 bases and J by 5 bases, with 13 bases between them. The DNA of the CDR3 is TGTGCCAGCAGCAAAAGGACAGAGGACGAGCAGTACTTC. This sequence encodes CASSKRTEDEQYF.

The rearrangement links TRBV7-2 to TRBJ1-4; 11 positions match TRBD1. Germline V lookup: CDR1 SGHTA, CDR2 FQGNSA. Trimming at V came to 5 bases and at J to 1 base, leaving 6 bases not matched to a gene. The CDR3 runs to 17 residues. CDR3 sequence reads: CASSTWDRGITNEKLFF. The CDR3 bases are TGTGCCAGCAGCACGTGGGACAGGGGGATAACTAATGAAAAACTGTTTTTT. The variable domain in full, with the rest retrieved from reference TRBV7-2 and TRBJ1-4, is GAGVSQSPSNKVTEKGKDVELRCDPISGHTALYWYRQSLGQGLEFLIYFQGNSAPDKSGLPSDRFSAERTGGSVSTLTIQRTQQEDSAVYLCASSTWDRGITNEKLFFGSGTQLSVL.

The genes are TRBV28 and TRBJ1-1, with unresolved D. The ends were cut back, 3 bases at V and 3 bases at J, with 14 bases in the middle. Germline assignment: CDR1 MDHEN and CDR2 SYDVKM. The CDR3 totals 15 residues. The CDR3 loop is CASSLRSRLDTEAFF. CDR3 in DNA: TGTGCCAGCAGTTTGAGATCGAGGTTGGACACTGAAGCTTTCTTT.

This clone showed up just a few times. The rearrangement joins TRBV6-5 to TRBJ2-7; 8 positions agree with TRBD1. There are 15 residues in the CDR3. The junction had 11 bases not matched to a gene; V was cut back by 6 bases and J by 4 bases. CDR1 and CDR2 (germline): MNHEY, SVGAGI. CDR3 bases: TGTGCCAGCAGCCTTAAGGGGACAGGAGGTTACGAGCAGTACTTC. Its protein product is CASSLKGTGGYEQYF.

This chain links TRBV18 with TRBJ2-7, with a weak D call TRBD2 (5 bases). The CDR3 runs 13 residues. Trimming left V 3 bases short and J 5 bases short, with 11 bases between. CDR1 and CDR2 (germline): KGHSH, LQKENI. Here the CDR3 DNA reads TGTGCCAGCTCACCTACGGAGGTCCACGAGCAGTACTTC. Its protein is CASSPTEVHEQYF.

The table lists this clone with a few counts. The chain has TRBV15 and TRBJ2-7; D possibly corresponds to TRBD2 (6 bases). The V and J ends lost 2 bases and 1 base respectively, with 12 bases between them. This CDR3 is 15 amino acids long. The germline gives CDR1 LNHNV, CDR2 YYDKDF (reference sequence). CDR3 region: CATSRLSGTSYEQYF. Here the CDR3 DNA reads TGTGCCACCAGCAGACTATCGGGGACTTCCTACGAGCAGTACTTC.

CDR3 DNA: TGTGCCACCAGCAGAGGTTTTCCCTCCCGGGACAACCGTGGAAACACCATATATTTT. Its translation: CATSRGFPSRDNRGNTIYF. The rearrangement links TRBV15 to TRBJ1-3; TRBD1 is a possible D gene (6 bases). Deletions cut 1 base from V and 3 bases from J, with 22 bases between. CDR3 size: 19 residues. The germline V gene has CDR1 LNHNV and CDR2 YYDKDF (reference sequence).

The J gene is TRBJ2-2, the V gene TRBV5-4, with 8 bases fitting TRBD1. V shed 4 bases and J 4 bases; nucleotides not matched to a gene: 9. This CDR3 comprises 16 residues. The V gene's germline CDR1 is SGHNT and CDR2 YYREEE (reference sequence). CDR3 sequence: CASSRGQGWGTGELFF. Written as DNA, the CDR3 is TGTGCCAGCAGCCGCGGACAGGGATGGGGCACCGGGGAGCTGTTTTTT.

CDR3 DNA: TGTGCCAGCAGTGAAGTTACAGTAAACACTGAAGCTTTCTTT. Translated, it gives CASSEVTVNTEAFF. The J gene is TRBJ1-1, the V gene TRBV2, with D unclear. Germline V gene data show CDR1 as SNHLY and CDR2 as FYNNEI. The V and J ends lost 1 base and 2 bases respectively, with 8 bases between them. The CDR3 loop spans 14 amino acids.

CDR3 coding DNA: TGTGCCAGCAGTTTACGGGCGGGCGGCAAAGAGACCCAGTACTTC. This sequence encodes CASSLRAGGKETQYF. The chain joins TRBV5-4 to TRBJ2-5; D is possibly TRBD2 (5 bases). Germline CDR1 is SGHNT and CDR2 is YYREEE (reference sequence). The V end was cut by 5 bases, the J end by 3 bases, with 17 bases between. The CDR3 extends over 15 amino acids. Full variable domain (remainder filled in from reference TRBV5-4 and TRBJ2-5): ETGVTQSPTHLIKTRGQQVTLRCSSQSGHNTVSWYQQALGQGPQFIFQYYREEENGRGNFPPRFSGLQFPNYSSELNVNALELDDSALYLCASSLRAGGKETQYFGPGTRLLVL.

The chain carries TRBV7-2 and TRBJ2-7, with unresolved D. V shed 5 bases and J shed 4 bases, with 12 bases lying between them. The germline CDR1 and CDR2 sequences are SGHTA and FQGNSA. This CDR3 is built from 13 residues. The CDR3 nucleotides read TGTGCCAGCAGCCCCCCAGTCGGGTACGAGCAGTACTTC. It encodes CASSPPVGYEQYF. Complete variable domain (other parts from reference TRBV7-2 and TRBJ2-7): GAGVSQSPSNKVTEKGKDVELRCDPISGHTALYWYRQSLGQGLEFLIYFQGNSAPDKSGLPSDRFSAERTGGSVSTLTIQRTQQEDSAVYLCASSPPVGYEQYFGPGTRLTVT.

CDR3 loop: CASSSVQVNYNEQFF. The CDR3 DNA is TGTGCCAGTAGTAGTGTGCAGGTAAACTACAATGAGCAGTTCTTC. V and J are TRBV19 and TRBJ2-1, with D uncertain. The CDR3 covers 15 residues. CDR1 is LNHDA, CDR2 SQIVND, per germline (reference sequence). V lost 4 bases, J lost 3 bases, and 13 bases lay in between.

This chain links TRBV6-5 with TRBJ1-3, with no clear D. V was trimmed by 5 bases and J by 1 base, leaving 9 bases between them. This CDR3 has 14 residues. Per germline, CDR1 MNHEY and CDR2 SVGAGI. In nucleotides, the CDR3 is TGTGCCAGCAGTCCTCAGTGGTCTGGAAACACCATATATTTT. Translated, it gives CASSPQWSGNTIYF.

The chain links TRBV4-2 to TRBJ1-1; D perhaps matches TRBD1 (6 bases). This CDR3 comprises 15 residues. V gave up 0 bases and J gave up 6 bases, with 14 bases separating them. Germline V gene sequence: CDR1 LGHNA, CDR2 YNFKEQ. The CDR3 nucleotides read TGTGCCAGCAGCCAAGATCACGGGGGGCGGGCTGAAGCTTTCTTT. It specifies CASSQDHGGRAEAFF.

V and J are TRBV19 and TRBJ2-1; TRBD1 matches at 7 bases. V lost 5 bases to trimming and J lost 0 bases; unmatched junction nucleotides: 4. Germline lookup yields CDR1 LNHDA and CDR2 SQIVND (reference sequence). This CDR3 is 15 amino acids long. The CDR3 nucleotides are TGTGCCAGTAGTTCGGGACAGCGCTCCTACAATGAGCAGTTCTTC. Its translation is CASSSGQRSYNEQFF. Using reference TRBV19 and TRBJ2-1 for the parts outside the CDR3, the full variable domain is DGGITQSPKYLFRKEGQNVTLSCEQNLNHDAMYWYRQDPGQGLRLIYYSQIVNDFQKGDIAEGYSVSREKKESFPLTVTSAQKNPTAFYLCASSSGQRSYNEQFFGPGTRLTVL.

This clone was picked up one time. The chain couples TRBV9 to TRBJ2-1, with D maybe TRBD2 (5 bases). Germline V gene lookup returns CDR1 SGDLS and CDR2 YYNGEE. This CDR3 is 14 amino acids long. Deletions cut 0 bases from V and 8 bases from J, with 12 bases between. In nucleotides, the CDR3 is TGTGCCAGCAGCGTAGTGGAGGCCAGCTATGAGCAGTTCTTC. This gives the protein CASSVVEASYEQFF.

The rearrangement uses TRBV6-4 and TRBJ1-1, with TRBD1 identical over 7 bases. Germline CDR1 reads MRHNA; CDR2 reads SNTAGT. CDR3 length equals 16 residues. The ends lost 0 bases at V and 4 bases at J; junction bases unmatched: 8. The CDR3 protein is CASSDSPTGSPTEAFF. CDR3 DNA: TGTGCCAGCAGTGACTCCCCGACAGGGTCCCCCACTGAAGCTTTCTTT.

The gene calls are TRBV28 and TRBJ1-6, with a tentative D call TRBD1 (5 bases). This CDR3 is built from 12 residues. Trimming took off 6 bases at V and 9 bases at J, with 9 bases between the two ends. Looked up from germline, CDR1 is MDHEN and CDR2 is SYDVKM. The DNA of the CDR3 is TGTGCCAGCAGATCAGGGCTTTCACCCCTCCACTTT. The encoded protein is CASRSGLSPLHF.

The chain links TRBV7-2 to TRBJ2-3; D is perhaps TRBD1 (5 bases). From germline, CDR1 is SGHTA and CDR2 FQGNSA. This CDR3 spans 17 amino acids. V lost 5 bases and J lost 1, with 19 bases in between. CDR3 protein: CASSPRRWGAGTDTQYF. DNA of the CDR3: TGTGCCAGCAGCCCTCGTAGGTGGGGCGCGGGCACAGATACGCAGTATTTT.

This clone was picked up one time. This rearrangement joins TRBV24-1 to TRBJ2-5; 10 bases fit TRBD1. Germline lookup yields CDR1 KGHDR and CDR2 SFDVKD. J gave up 3 bases and V 2 bases, and 2 bases lay outside the gene matches. The CDR3 sequence is 15 residues long. The CDR3: CATSDSGQGKETQYF. CDR3 DNA: TGTGCCACCAGTGATTCGGGACAGGGGAAAGAGACCCAGTACTTC.

This clone was counted a few times. CDR3 loop: CASSSVTGGAGNQPQHF. The DNA of the CDR3 is TGTGCCAGCAGTTCCGTGACAGGGGGCGCGGGCAATCAGCCCCAGCATTTT. The rearrangement links TRBV28 to TRBJ1-5; 10 positions match TRBD1. J was trimmed by 2 bases and V by 4 bases; bases with no gene match: 8. The CDR3 spans 17 residues. Germline values: CDR1 MDHEN, CDR2 SYDVKM.

This rearrangement joins TRBV5-6 to TRBJ1-5, with TRBD1 identical over 8 bases. The CDR3 sequence is 14 residues long. V lost 4 bases and J lost 5; bases outside the gene matches: 5. Germline values: CDR1 SGHDT, CDR2 YYEEEE. The DNA for the CDR3 is TGTGCCAGCAGCCGGGCGACAGGGGATCAGCCCCAGCATTTT. Translated, it gives CASSRATGDQPQHF.